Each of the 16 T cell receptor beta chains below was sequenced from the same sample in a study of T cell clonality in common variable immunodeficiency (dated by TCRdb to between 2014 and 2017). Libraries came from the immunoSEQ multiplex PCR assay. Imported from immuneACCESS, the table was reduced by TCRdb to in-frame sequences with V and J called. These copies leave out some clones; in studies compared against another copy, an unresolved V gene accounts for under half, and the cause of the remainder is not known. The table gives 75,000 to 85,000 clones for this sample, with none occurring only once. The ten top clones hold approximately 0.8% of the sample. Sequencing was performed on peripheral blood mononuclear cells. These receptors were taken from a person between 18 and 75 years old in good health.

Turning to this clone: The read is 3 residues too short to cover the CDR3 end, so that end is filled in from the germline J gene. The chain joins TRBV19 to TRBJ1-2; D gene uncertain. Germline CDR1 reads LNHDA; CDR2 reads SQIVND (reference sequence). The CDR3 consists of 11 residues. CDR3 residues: CASSRNYDYTF. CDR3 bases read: TGTGCCAGTAGTAGGAACTACGAC.

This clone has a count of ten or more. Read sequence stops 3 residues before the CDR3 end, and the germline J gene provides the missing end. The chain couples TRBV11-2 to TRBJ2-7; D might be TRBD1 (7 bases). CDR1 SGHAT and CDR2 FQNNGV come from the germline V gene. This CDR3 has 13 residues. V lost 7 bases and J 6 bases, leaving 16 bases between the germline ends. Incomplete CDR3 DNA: TGTGCCAGCACCCCTTCAGGGGGAGGCGAG. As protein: CASTPSGGGE. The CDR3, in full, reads CASTPSGGGEQYF.

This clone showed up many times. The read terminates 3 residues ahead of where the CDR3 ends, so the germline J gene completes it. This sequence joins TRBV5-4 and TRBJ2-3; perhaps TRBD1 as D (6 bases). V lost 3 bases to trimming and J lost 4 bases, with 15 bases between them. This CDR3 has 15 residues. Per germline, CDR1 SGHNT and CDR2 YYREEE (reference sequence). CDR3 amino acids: CASSSRGRSADTQYF. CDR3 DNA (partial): TGTGCCAGCAGCTCCAGGGGTAGGTCAGCAGATACG.

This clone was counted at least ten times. This CDR3 is CASRPDSDTQYF. CDR3 bases read: TGTGCCAGCAGGCCGGACAGCGATACG. J is TRBJ2-3 and V is TRBV6-2 or TRBV6-3; weak D call: TRBD1 (6 bases). The read is 3 residues too short to cover the CDR3 end, so that end is filled in from the germline J gene. Between the trimmed V and J ends, which lost 6 bases and 6 bases, there was a span of 10 bases. Germline V CDR1 and CDR2: MNHEY, SVGEGT. The CDR3 contains 12 residues.

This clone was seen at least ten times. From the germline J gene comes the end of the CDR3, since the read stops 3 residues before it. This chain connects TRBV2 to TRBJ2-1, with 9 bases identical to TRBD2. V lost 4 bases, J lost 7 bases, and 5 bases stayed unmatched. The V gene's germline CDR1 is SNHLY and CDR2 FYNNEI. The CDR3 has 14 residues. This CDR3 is CASSVRTSENEQFF. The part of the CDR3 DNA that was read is TGTGCCAGCAGTGTCCGGACTAGCGAGAATGAG.

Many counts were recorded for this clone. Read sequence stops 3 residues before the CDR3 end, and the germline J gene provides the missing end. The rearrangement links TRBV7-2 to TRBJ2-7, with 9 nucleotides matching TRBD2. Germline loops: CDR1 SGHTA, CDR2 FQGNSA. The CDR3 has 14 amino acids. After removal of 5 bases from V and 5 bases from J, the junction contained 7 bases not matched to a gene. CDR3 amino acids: CASSRVAGANEQYF. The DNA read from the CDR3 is TGTGCCAGCAGCAGGGTAGCGGGAGCCAACGAG.

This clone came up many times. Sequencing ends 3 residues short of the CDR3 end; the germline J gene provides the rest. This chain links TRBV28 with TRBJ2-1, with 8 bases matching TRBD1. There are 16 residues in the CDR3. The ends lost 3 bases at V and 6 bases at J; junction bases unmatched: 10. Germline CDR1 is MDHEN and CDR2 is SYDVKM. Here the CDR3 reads CASSLGRTGLPNEQFF. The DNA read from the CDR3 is TGTGCCAGCAGTTTGGGAAGGACAGGGCTCCCCAATGAG.

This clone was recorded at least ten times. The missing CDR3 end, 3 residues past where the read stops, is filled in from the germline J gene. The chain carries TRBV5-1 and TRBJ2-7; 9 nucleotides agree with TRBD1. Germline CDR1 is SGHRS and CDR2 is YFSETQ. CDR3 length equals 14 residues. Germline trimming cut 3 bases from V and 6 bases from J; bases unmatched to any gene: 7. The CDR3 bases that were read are TGCGCCAGCAGCTCTACAGGGGGCGGGGGCGAG. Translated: CASSSTGGGGE. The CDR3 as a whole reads CASSSTGGGGEQYF.

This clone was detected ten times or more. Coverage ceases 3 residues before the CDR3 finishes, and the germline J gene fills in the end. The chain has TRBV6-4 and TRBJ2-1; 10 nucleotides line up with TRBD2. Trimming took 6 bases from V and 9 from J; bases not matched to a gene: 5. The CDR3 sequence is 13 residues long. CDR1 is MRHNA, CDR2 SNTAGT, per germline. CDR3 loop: CASRASGRGEQFF. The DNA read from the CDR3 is TGTGCCAGCAGGGCTAGCGGGAGAGGTGAG.

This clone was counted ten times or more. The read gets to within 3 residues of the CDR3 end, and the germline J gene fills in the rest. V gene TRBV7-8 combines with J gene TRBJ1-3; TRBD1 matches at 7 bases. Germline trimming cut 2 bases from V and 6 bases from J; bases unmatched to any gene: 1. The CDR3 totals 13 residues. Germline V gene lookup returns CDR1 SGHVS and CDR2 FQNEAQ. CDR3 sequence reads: CASSLTGENTIYF. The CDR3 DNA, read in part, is TGTGCCAGCAGCTTAACAGGGGAAAACACC. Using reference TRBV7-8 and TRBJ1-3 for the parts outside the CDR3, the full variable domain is GAGVSQSPRYKVAKRGQDVALRCDPISGHVSLFWYQQALGQGPEFLTYFQNEAQLDKSGLPSDRFFAERPEGSVSTLKIQRTQQEDSAVYLCASSLTGENTIYFGEGSWLTVV.

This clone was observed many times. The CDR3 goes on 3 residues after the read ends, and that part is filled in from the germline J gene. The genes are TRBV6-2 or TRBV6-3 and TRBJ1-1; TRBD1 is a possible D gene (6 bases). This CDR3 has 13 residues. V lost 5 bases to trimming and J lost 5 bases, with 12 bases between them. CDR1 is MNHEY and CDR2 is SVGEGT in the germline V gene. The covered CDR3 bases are TGTGCCAGCAGTAATGTAAGGGGGACTGAA. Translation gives CASSNVRGTE. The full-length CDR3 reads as CASSNVRGTEAFF.

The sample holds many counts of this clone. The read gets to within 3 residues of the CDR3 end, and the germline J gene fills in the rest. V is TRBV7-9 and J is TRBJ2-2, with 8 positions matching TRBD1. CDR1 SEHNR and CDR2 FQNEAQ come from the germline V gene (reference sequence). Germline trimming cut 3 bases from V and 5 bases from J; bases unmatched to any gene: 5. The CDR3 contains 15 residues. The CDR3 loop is CASSFGQGNTGELFF. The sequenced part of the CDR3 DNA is TGTGCCAGCAGCTTTGGACAGGGTAATACCGGGGAG.

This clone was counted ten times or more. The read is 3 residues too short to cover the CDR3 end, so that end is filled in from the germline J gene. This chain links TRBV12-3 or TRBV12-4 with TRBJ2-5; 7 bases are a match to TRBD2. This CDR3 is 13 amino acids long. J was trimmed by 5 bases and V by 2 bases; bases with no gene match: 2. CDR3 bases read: TGTGCCAGCAGTTTACTCGGGGGGGAGACC. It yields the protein CASSLLGGET. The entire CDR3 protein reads CASSLLGGETQYF.

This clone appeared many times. CDR3 DNA (partial): TGTGCCAGCAGCCGGGGGACTGAA. This encodes CASSRGTE. The whole CDR3 sequence reads CASSRGTEAFF. The J gene is TRBJ1-1, the V gene TRBV5-5; tentative D call: TRBD1 (5 bases). From the germline J gene comes the end of the CDR3, since the read stops 3 residues before it. Germline V gene lookup returns CDR1 SGHKS and CDR2 YYEKEE (reference sequence). This CDR3 is 11 amino acids long. V lost 4 bases to trimming and J lost 5 bases, with 6 bases between them.

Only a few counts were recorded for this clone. CDR3 residues: CAGRQGSNTDTQYF. The CDR3 DNA, read in part, is TGTGCCGGTAGACAGGGATCTAACACAGATACG. V usage is TRBV5-7 and J usage is TRBJ2-3, with 7 bases identical to TRBD1. The read ends 3 residues early relative to the CDR3; the germline J gene fills the gap. TRBV5-7 qualifies as an ORF whose function is uncertain. J lost 2 bases, V lost 10 bases, and 10 bases had no gene match. The CDR3 runs 14 residues.

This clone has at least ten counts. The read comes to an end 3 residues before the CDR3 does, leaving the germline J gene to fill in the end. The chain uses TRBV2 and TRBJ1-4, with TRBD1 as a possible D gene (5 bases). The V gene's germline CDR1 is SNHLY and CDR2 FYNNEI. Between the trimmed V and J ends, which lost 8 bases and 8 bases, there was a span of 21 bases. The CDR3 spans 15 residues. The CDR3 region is CASGGVGRPQEKLFF. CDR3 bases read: TGTGCCAGCGGGGGGGTGGGGAGGCCCCAAGAAAAA.